This record covers a single T cell receptor (beta chain). Seattle's enrolled individuals joined amid active infection and were then monitored longitudinally. These data originate in a study of blood T cell repertoires in COVID-19. Background on the study: The United States, Italy and Spain supplied acute and convalescent COVID-19 samples. The analysed material was cDNA or gDNA that came from T cells, B-cell-depleted T cells, or PBMCs.

Deletions cut 5 bases from V and 4 bases from J, with 24 bases between. In germline, CDR1 is SGHRS, CDR2 YFSETQ. This CDR3 is built from 17 residues. Methods used by the authors: Scientists estimated how many nucleated cells there were by amplifying reference gene primers. Method: immunoSEQ multiplex PCR; TCRdb's copy keeps in-frame clones and lacks some. The DNA gave D and trimming, while V, J and clone size come from that table. The table records about 300,000 clones, 90% of them present only once. Sequenced sample: peripheral blood. V usage is TRBV5-1 and J usage is TRBJ1-1; maybe TRBD1 (5 bases). The sequence came from a woman aged 30 to 39 with COVID-19, enrolled during active disease. The CDR3 protein is CASSLGPLQGAGTEAFF. The CDR3 region has the DNA TGCGCCAGCAGTCTTGGACCCCTCCAAGGGGCCGGCACTGAAGCTTTCTTT.